This is a list of T cell receptor beta chains from one sample in a study of CD8+CD57+ T cells in acquired aplastic anemia. TCRdb reprocessed the reads via MiXCR and lists one record per CDR3 protein. The table records 150,000 to 200,000 distinct CDR3 sequences, around 48% of them present only once. The sequenced sample consisted of sorted CD4+, CD8+, or CD8+CD57+ T cells (not recorded which) from PBMCs. The receptor source for this set is a human donor with aplastic anemia. CDR3s include the opening cysteine and the closing phenylalanine or tryptophan. The order of the fields is V gene, D gene, J gene, clone size, CDR3 protein, CDR3 DNA. The D gene is left open where the match is weak. The listing skips clone size in some rows; elsewhere it reads once, few, many or a size class.

V gene: TRBV15
D gene: TRBD2
J gene: TRBJ2-3
clone size: once
CDR3 protein: CATSRLAGALDTQYF
CDR3 DNA: TGTGCCACCAGCAGGTTAGCGGGGGCATTGGATACGCAGTATTTT

V gene: TRBV29-1
D gene: -
J gene: TRBJ1-1
clone size: few
CDR3 protein: CSVERDITEAFF
CDR3 DNA: TGCAGCGTTGAAAGGGACATCACTGAAGCTTTCTTT

V gene: TRBV2
D gene: TRBD2
J gene: TRBJ2-7
clone size: -
CDR3 protein: CASRPTSGSSYEQYF
CDR3 DNA: TGTGCCAGCAGGCCCACTAGCGGAAGCTCCTACGAGCAGTACTTC

V gene: TRBV5-4
D gene: -
J gene: TRBJ1-4
clone size: many
CDR3 protein: CASSLRGLLNEKLFF
CDR3 DNA: TGTGCCAGCTCTCTCCGGGGACTGCTTAATGAAAAACTGTTTTTT

V gene: TRBV12-3/TRBV12-4
D gene: TRBD1
J gene: TRBJ2-7
clone size: many
CDR3 protein: CASSAGQGVDEQYF
CDR3 DNA: TGTGCCAGCAGCGCGGGACAGGGGGTCGACGAGCAGTACTTC

V gene: TRBV4-2
D gene: -
J gene: TRBJ1-1
clone size: -
CDR3 protein: CASSQDGAEAFF
CDR3 DNA: TGTGCCAGCAGCCAAGATGGGGCTGAAGCTTTCTTT

V gene: TRBV7-9
D gene: TRBD1
J gene: TRBJ1-2
clone size: many
CDR3 protein: CASSRGQVYAYGYTF
CDR3 DNA: TGTGCCAGCAGCCGGGGACAGGTTTATGCCTATGGCTACACCTTC

V gene: TRBV6-1
D gene: TRBD1
J gene: TRBJ1-5
clone size: -
CDR3 protein: CASRDRGSFSNQPQHF
CDR3 DNA: TGTGCCAGCAGGGACAGGGGTAGTTTTTCAAATCAGCCCCAGCATTTT

V gene: TRBV9
D gene: -
J gene: TRBJ2-2
clone size: -
CDR3 protein: CASSVRRDLTGELFF
CDR3 DNA: TGTGCCAGCAGCGTACGTCGGGACCTCACCGGGGAGCTGTTTTTT

V gene: TRBV19
D gene: -
J gene: TRBJ2-7
clone size: -
CDR3 protein: CASSTGSGGSYEQYF
CDR3 DNA: TGTGCCAGTAGTACAGGGTCGGGGGGCAGCTACGAGCAGTACTTC

V gene: TRBV30
D gene: TRBD1
J gene: TRBJ1-2
clone size: many
CDR3 protein: CAWTTGGAYGYTF
CDR3 DNA: TGTGCCTGGACCACAGGGGGCGCCTATGGCTACACCTTC

V gene: TRBV12-3/TRBV12-4
D gene: -
J gene: TRBJ2-5
clone size: many
CDR3 protein: CASSRWTAYQETQYF
CDR3 DNA: TGTGCCAGCAGCCGATGGACAGCGTACCAAGAGACCCAGTACTTC

V gene: TRBV6-5
D gene: -
J gene: TRBJ2-7
clone size: -
CDR3 protein: CASSYSYSAYEQYF
CDR3 DNA: TGTGCCAGCAGTTACTCGTACAGTGCCTACGAGCAGTACTTC

V gene: TRBV29-1
D gene: TRBD1
J gene: TRBJ2-7
clone size: once
CDR3 protein: CSGQGASSHEQHF
CDR3 DNA: TGCAGCGGACAGGGGGCGTCTTCCCACGAGCAGCACTTC

V gene: TRBV10-3
D gene: -
J gene: TRBJ1-2
clone size: -
CDR3 protein: CASSPTAGSYGYTF
CDR3 DNA: TGTGCCAGCAGCCCGACCGCGGGGAGCTATGGCTACACCTTC

V gene: TRBV7-3
D gene: -
J gene: TRBJ2-3
clone size: -
CDR3 protein: CASSLSFTNTQYF
CDR3 DNA: TGTGCCAGCAGCTTAAGTTTTACGAATACGCAGTATTTT

V gene: TRBV20-1
D gene: -
J gene: TRBJ1-1
clone size: -
CDR3 protein: CSARPEGPAAFF
CDR3 DNA: TGCAGTGCTAGACCCGAGGGCCCGGCGGCTTTCTTT

V gene: TRBV14
D gene: -
J gene: TRBJ2-1
clone size: -
CDR3 protein: CASSQGRSRLERFF
CDR3 DNA: TGTGCCAGCAGCCAAGGAAGGAGCAGACTGGAGCGGTTCTTC

V gene: TRBV2
D gene: -
J gene: TRBJ2-7
clone size: many
CDR3 protein: CASSGGLTPGNEQYF
CDR3 DNA: TGTGCCAGCAGCGGCGGACTGACCCCCGGGAACGAGCAGTACTTC

V gene: TRBV20-1
D gene: TRBD2
J gene: TRBJ2-3
clone size: -
CDR3 protein: CSARTSGSRGGTDTQYF
CDR3 DNA: TGCAGTGCCCGGACTAGCGGGAGTCGGGGCGGCACAGATACGCAGTATTTT

V gene: TRBV2
D gene: -
J gene: TRBJ1-1
clone size: many
CDR3 protein: CASSEGAYTEAFF
CDR3 DNA: TGTGCCAGCAGTGAGGGGGCGTACACTGAAGCTTTCTTT

V gene: TRBV19
D gene: -
J gene: TRBJ2-3
clone size: -
CDR3 protein: CASSRDSPTSTDTQYF
CDR3 DNA: TGTGCCAGTAGTCGCGACTCTCCAACTAGCACAGATACGCAGTATTTT

V gene: TRBV7-8
D gene: -
J gene: TRBJ2-1
clone size: many
CDR3 protein: CASSLGGLNEQFF
CDR3 DNA: TGTGCCAGCAGCTTAGGAGGCCTAAATGAGCAGTTCTTC

V gene: TRBV10-2
D gene: -
J gene: TRBJ1-2
clone size: -
CDR3 protein: CPTRLGEYGYTF
CDR3 DNA: TGCCCCACCCGTCTAGGAGAGTATGGCTACACCTTC

V gene: TRBV6-1
D gene: TRBD1
J gene: TRBJ2-1
clone size: -
CDR3 protein: CASSETQGANEQFF
CDR3 DNA: TGTGCCAGCAGTGAAACACAGGGGGCGAATGAGCAGTTCTTC

V gene: TRBV29-1
D gene: -
J gene: TRBJ1-2
clone size: -
CDR3 protein: CSVEDTHGYGYTF
CDR3 DNA: TGCAGCGTTGAGGACACTCACGGCTATGGCTACACCTTC

V gene: TRBV20-1
D gene: -
J gene: TRBJ2-7
clone size: -
CDR3 protein: CSARVRPDYEQYF
CDR3 DNA: TGCAGTGCTAGAGTGAGGCCTGACTACGAGCAGTACTTC

V gene: TRBV5-1
D gene: TRBD1
J gene: TRBJ2-7
clone size: many
CDR3 protein: CASSFQGAYEQYF
CDR3 DNA: TGCGCCAGCAGCTTCCAGGGGGCCTACGAGCAGTACTTC

V gene: TRBV2
D gene: -
J gene: TRBJ1-2
clone size: medium-sized
CDR3 protein: CASNTGTGAFGYTF
CDR3 DNA: TGTGCCAGCAACACAGGGACCGGCGCTTTTGGCTACACCTTC

V gene: TRBV5-4
D gene: TRBD1
J gene: TRBJ2-7
clone size: -
CDR3 protein: CASRPGTAREQYF
CDR3 DNA: TGTGCCAGCAGGCCAGGGACAGCTAGAGAGCAGTACTTC

V gene: TRBV7-2
D gene: -
J gene: TRBJ1-1
clone size: -
CDR3 protein: CASSTGFF
CDR3 DNA: TGTGCCAGCAGCACGGGTTTCTTT

V gene: TRBV30
D gene: -
J gene: TRBJ2-2
clone size: -
CDR3 protein: CAWRVAGELFF
CDR3 DNA: TGTGCCTGGAGAGTAGCCGGGGAGCTGTTTTTT

V gene: TRBV5-1
D gene: TRBD2
J gene: TRBJ2-2
clone size: -
CDR3 protein: CASSHGLAGVLGELFF
CDR3 DNA: TGCGCCAGCAGCCATGGACTAGCGGGAGTACTCGGGGAGCTGTTTTTT